Each of the 23 T cell receptor beta chains below was sequenced from the same sample in a study of circulating and synovial CD4+ cells in juvenile arthritis. This table comes from immunoSEQ multiplex PCR, and its TCRdb copy is limited to in-frame clones, with some not included. The sample contains tens of thousands of clones, about 94% of which appear only once. The sequenced sample consisted of CD4+ T cells from blood. Receptor source: a human donor with juvenile idiopathic arthritis.

V usage is TRBV30 and J usage is TRBJ2-5; 10 nucleotides match TRBD2. The CDR3 spans 15 residues. Trimming at V came to 2 bases and at J to 7 bases, leaving 10 bases not matched to a gene. Germline CDR1 GTSNPN, CDR2 SVGIG (reference sequence). In DNA, the CDR3 is TGTGCCTGGAGTTTGGCTAGCGGGGGAAGGGGGACCCAGTACTTC. It is translated as CAWSLASGGRGTQYF.

The J gene is TRBJ1-5, the V gene TRBV21-1; the D call TRBD1 from the table was never checked on the DNA. TRBV21-1 is termed a pseudogene. The CDR3 extends over 16 amino acids. CDR3 DNA: TGTGCCAGCAGAATCCGGGACAGGGCTCGTTGGTGTCCCCAGCATTTT. Its translation is CASRIRDRARWCPQHF.

J is TRBJ2-5 and V is TRBV12-5; 12 positions match TRBD2. CDR3 length: 16 residues. V gave up 3 bases and J gave up 4 bases; unmatched junction bases: 6. Germline V gene lookup returns CDR1 LGHNT and CDR2 FRNRAP. The CDR3 sequence: CASGFTGLAGTETQYF. As DNA, the CDR3 is TGTGCTAGTGGTTTCACCGGACTAGCGGGGACAGAGACCCAGTACTTC.

The chain has TRBV19 and TRBJ1-5; 11 nucleotides line up with TRBD1. V lost 5 bases, J lost 3 bases, and 9 bases stayed unmatched. The CDR3 length is 17 residues. Germline V gives CDR1 LNHDA, CDR2 SQIVND (reference sequence). Here the CDR3 DNA reads TGTGCCAGTAGTTCCCGGACAGGGGGCCTCACCAATCAGCCCCAGCATTTT. Its protein product is CASSSRTGGLTNQPQHF.

The chain is built from TRBV5-4 and TRBJ2-7, with 7 bases that match TRBD1. The V segment lost 5 bases and the J segment 4 bases; nucleotides outside the gene matches: 9. The germline gives CDR1 SGHNT, CDR2 YYREEE (reference sequence). This CDR3 has 14 amino acids. CDR3 residues: CASSSTGVPYEQYF. CDR3 nucleotide sequence: TGTGCCAGCAGTTCTACAGGGGTTCCTTACGAGCAGTACTTC.

This clone was detected only once. At one end the junction does not follow the germline gene, possibly because of a read error. V gene TRBV19 combines with J gene TRBJ1-5; 7 bases match TRBD1. This CDR3 is 14 amino acids long. CDR1 and CDR2 (germline): LNHDA, SQIVND (reference sequence). The DNA of the CDR3 is TGTGCCAGTGACAGGGTGTCTAGCAATCAGCCCCGGCATTTT. Encoded protein: CASDRVSSNQPRHF.

The CDR3 sequence: CASSRGHPKSQETQYF. The CDR3 region has the DNA TGTGCCAGCAGCCGAGGCCACCCCAAATCTCAAGAGACCCAGTACTTC. The chain has TRBV9 and TRBJ2-5; D unclear. Trimming took 4 bases from V and 2 from J, leaving 18 bases between them. The CDR3 sequence is 16 residues long. The germline CDR1 and CDR2 sequences are SGDLS and YYNGEE.

The chain employs TRBV6-4 and TRBJ2-7, with 9 bases that match TRBD2. Germline-derived CDR1 and CDR2 are MRHNA and SNTAGT. The CDR3 covers 17 residues. Unmatched junction bases numbered 9, after V lost 0 bases and J lost 3 bases. Written as DNA, the CDR3 is TGTGCCAGCAGTGACTCCTCGCCTAGCGGGGCCTTCTACGAGCAGTACTTC. It codes for CASSDSSPSGAFYEQYF.

The gene calls are TRBV7-2 and TRBJ2-7, with a possible D match to TRBD1 (7 bases). There are 15 residues in the CDR3. From germline, CDR1 is SGHTA and CDR2 FQGNSA. Between the trimmed V and J ends, which lost 2 bases and 6 bases, there was a span of 17 bases. The CDR3 DNA reads as TGTGCCAGCAGCTTAAACTACGGAGGGGGCCCCGAGCAGTACTTC. Translating gives CASSLNYGGGPEQYF.

The table lists this clone with a count of one. The V call is TRBV6-1, the J call TRBJ2-3, with a possible D match to TRBD2 (6 bases). CDR3 length: 15 residues. The V gene lost 4 bases and the J gene lost 0 bases, with 11 bases spanning the gap. CDR1 and CDR2 (germline): MNHNS, SASEGT. The chain's CDR3 is CASSVSGMSTDTQYF. The DNA for the CDR3 is TGTGCCAGCAGTGTTAGCGGAATGAGCACAGATACGCAGTATTTT.

V gene TRBV5-4 combines with J gene TRBJ1-2; D is possibly TRBD1 (5 bases). Per germline, CDR1 SGHNT and CDR2 YYREEE (reference sequence). Trimming took 4 bases from V and 4 from J, leaving 14 bases between them. The CDR3 totals 14 residues. In DNA form, the CDR3 reads TGTGCCAGCAGCCCCATGGGGGGGATCTATGGCTACACCTTC. This translates into CASSPMGGIYGYTF.

The V gene is TRBV13, the J gene TRBJ1-1; 8 nucleotides align to TRBD1. The CDR3 covers 14 residues. J lost 0 bases, V lost 10 bases, and 7 bases had no gene match. The V gene's germline CDR1 is PRHDT and CDR2 FYEKMQ (reference sequence). The CDR3, as DNA: TGTGCCACCTCGCGGACAGGGATGAACACTGAAGCTTTCTTT. Translation: CATSRTGMNTEAFF.

This chain connects TRBV7-3 to TRBJ2-3, with 7 bases lining up with TRBD2. The CDR3 is 16 residues long. Germline V CDR1 and CDR2: SGHTA, FQGTGA. With 1 base clipped from V and 0 bases from J, the junction kept 4 bases outside the gene matches. CDR3 nucleotides: TGTGCCAGCAGCTTAAATTCGCGGGGGAGCACAGATACGCAGTATTTT. As protein: CASSLNSRGSTDTQYF.

V gene TRBV4-3 combines with J gene TRBJ2-3; the match to TRBD2 covers 15 bases. This CDR3 has 17 residues. Unmatched junction bases numbered 5, after V lost 5 bases and J lost 2 bases. Germline V lookup: CDR1 LGHNA, CDR2 YSLEER. The CDR3 loop reads CASSGLAGGRATDTQYF. The CDR3 coding sequence is TGCGCCAGCAGCGGACTAGCGGGGGGGCGAGCCACAGATACGCAGTATTTT.

The chain links TRBV2 to TRBJ2-1, with 11 bases fitting TRBD2. J was trimmed by 10 bases and V by 8 bases; bases with no gene match: 7. The CDR3 sequence is 13 residues long. Germline V gene data show CDR1 as SNHLY and CDR2 as FYNNEI. CDR3 coding DNA: TGTGCCAGCCGACTAGCGGGGCCCTCGGAGCAGTTCTTC. The encoded protein is CASRLAGPSEQFF.

J is TRBJ1-1 and V is TRBV4-2; possible D gene TRBD1, 5 bases. Germline CDR1 LGHNA, CDR2 YNFKEQ. Trimming cost V 6 bases and J 0 bases, with 17 bases left between them. This CDR3 spans 16 amino acids. CDR3 loop: CASSSDRGTVNTEAFF. The CDR3 nucleotides read TGTGCCAGCAGTTCCGACCGGGGGACCGTGAACACTGAAGCTTTCTTT.

The J gene is TRBJ2-1, the V gene TRBV25-1, with TRBD1 identical over 10 bases. This CDR3 contains 16 residues. The germline CDR1 and CDR2 sequences are MGHDK and SYGVNS. Losses at the gene ends were 1 base for V and 5 bases for J; bases not matched to a gene: 5. CDR3 sequence (DNA): TGTGCCAGCAGTGAATTGGGGGACAGGGGCAACAATGAGCAGTTCTTC. It is translated as CASSELGDRGNNEQFF.

As DNA, the CDR3 is TGTGCCAGCAGCTTGGGGCTCAGTAATGAAAAACTGTTTTTT. Translated: CASSLGLSNEKLFF. The chain employs TRBV5-4 and TRBJ1-4; D remains unclear. Trimming took 0 bases from V and 4 from J, leaving 7 bases between them. The CDR3 totals 14 residues. Germline lookup yields CDR1 SGHNT and CDR2 YYREEE (reference sequence).

A single count supports this clone. The genes are TRBV7-2 and TRBJ2-1; D gene unclear. This CDR3 has 12 amino acids. V lost 5 bases to trimming and J lost 12 bases, with 14 bases between them. CDR1 SGHTA and CDR2 FQGNSA come from the germline V gene. CDR3 in amino acids: CASSPSRYVQFF. CDR3 DNA sequence: TGTGCCAGCAGCCCGTCCAGATACGTGCAGTTCTTC.

The rearrangement joins TRBV6-1 to TRBJ1-5; D gene uncertain. From germline, CDR1 is MNHNS and CDR2 SASEGT. CDR3 length: 13 amino acids. V lost 0 bases and J lost 2, with 2 bases in between. The CDR3 protein is CASSEAGNQPQHF. In DNA, the CDR3 is TGTGCCAGCAGTGAAGCCGGCAATCAGCCCCAGCATTTT.

The chain carries TRBV18 and TRBJ2-7, with 11 bases aligning to TRBD2. CDR1 and CDR2 (germline): KGHSH, LQKENI. Germline trimming cut 3 bases from V and 5 bases from J; bases unmatched to any gene: 6. CDR3 length: 15 residues. The CDR3 spells CASSPPSGGNDEQYF. The CDR3, as DNA: TGTGCCAGCTCACCGCCTAGCGGGGGGAACGACGAGCAGTACTTC.

The chain recombines TRBV7-3 with TRBJ2-2, with 9 bases matching TRBD1. After removal of 5 bases from V and 1 base from J, the junction contained 5 bases not matched to a gene. CDR1 and CDR2 from the germline V gene are SGHTA and FQGTGA. The CDR3 runs 16 residues. The CDR3 loop is CASSPTTGGNTGELFF. In nucleotides, the CDR3 is TGTGCCAGCAGCCCGACGACAGGGGGGAACACCGGGGAGCTGTTTTTT.

V usage is TRBV5-1 and J usage is TRBJ1-1; D gene ambiguous. Germline assignment: CDR1 SGHRS and CDR2 YFSETQ. Trimming pared 2 bases from V and 6 bases from J, leaving 11 bases between. The CDR3 is 13 amino acids. The CDR3 loop reads CASSLTRRAEAFF. CDR3 DNA: TGCGCCAGCAGCTTAACCCGACGGGCTGAAGCTTTCTTT.